These T cell receptor beta chains were read from a single sample in a study of neoadjuvant anti-PD-1 for oral cavity cancer. Generated by immunoSEQ multiplex PCR, the TCRdb table keeps only in-frame clones and is missing some. The sample shows about 12,000 clones, around three fifths of them seen only once. The starting material was PBMCs, obtained before nivolumab (anti-PD-1) treatment. The receptors derive from a person aged 40 to 85 with oral cavity squamous cell carcinoma. CDR3s leave out the opening cysteine and the closing phenylalanine or tryptophan. Rows give clone size only sometimes, using once, few, many, or a class for an expanded clone.

j_call v_call clone_size cdr3_aa
TRBJ1-1 TRBV30 few AFGEGVNTEAF
TRBJ2-1 TRBV10-1 few ASSEAGTAYNEQF
TRBJ1-2 TRBV9 - ASSVGGTLYGYT
TRBJ1-2 TRBV29-1 - SVRQENSLRGYT
TRBJ1-2 TRBV30 - AWSSPTGLYGYT
TRBJ1-1 TRBV5-6 once ASSLGTGGFDTEAF
TRBJ1-2 TRBV29-1 few SVGMTGGAASGYT
TRBJ1-1 TRBV5-1 - ASSYSGGANTEAF
TRBJ2-3 TRBV7-2 - ASSYNRGHGTQY
TRBJ1-5 TRBV19 once ASATGTGENQPQH
TRBJ1-2 TRBV7-6 - ASSLDQGADGYT
TRBJ1-5 TRBV5-1 - ASSLGPSRGNQPQH
TRBJ1-4 TRBV5-1 - ASSLGAALNEKLF
TRBJ2-7 TRBV6-5 - ATPPASGSSYEQY
TRBJ2-2 TRBV5-4 - ASSLTLAGGFTGELF
TRBJ1-4 TRBV5-1 once ASSNPGENEKLF
TRBJ2-1 TRBV28 - ASSGRGAYNEQF
TRBJ1-4 TRBV18 - ASSPLQGPAEKLF
TRBJ2-3 TRBV7-9 - ASSLTSGGSTDTQY
TRBJ2-3 TRBV14 - ASSQELFQGTQY
TRBJ1-2 TRBV10-3 - AISESSRDYT
TRBJ2-7 TRBV2 few ASSEPEVYEQY
TRBJ1-2 TRBV11-2 - ASSSRSNYGYT
TRBJ1-5 TRBV7-9 once ASSFEGIGGQPQH
TRBJ2-3 TRBV7-2 few ASSLRGRDTQY
TRBJ1-6 TRBV5-6 - ASSLAGHYNSPLH
TRBJ1-1 TRBV7-9 - ASSHRTGMNTEAF
TRBJ1-1 TRBV5-1 few ASSQRGTGNTEAF